Following are 14 T cell receptor beta chains from one sample sequenced in a study of preoperative IRX-2 immunotherapy in early breast cancer. Indicated treatment: preoperative locoregional IRX-2 cytokine immunotherapy. Sequencing used immunoSEQ multiplex PCR; TCRdb keeps in-frame clones, though not all of them. The table lists about 98,000 clones, roughly 89% of them singletons. The input for sequencing was tumor tissue, taken after IRX-2 immunotherapy. These receptors were taken from a human donor with breast cancer.

The chain carries TRBV11-3 and TRBJ2-1, with D perhaps matching TRBD2 (6 bases). V was pared by 2 bases and J by 12 bases, with 20 bases between. The CDR3 runs to 15 residues. The germline gives CDR1 SGHNT, CDR2 YENEEA. The CDR3 loop is CASSLSDRGFRGQFF. Here the CDR3 DNA reads TGTGCCAGCAGCTTATCGGATCGGGGGTTTCGAGGGCAGTTCTTC.

The chain is built from TRBV30 and TRBJ1-5, with D perhaps TRBD1 (5 bases). Germline assignment: CDR1 GTSNPN and CDR2 SVGIG (reference sequence). V lost 0 bases and J 8 bases, leaving 11 bases between the germline ends. The CDR3 consists of 13 residues. The CDR3 loop reads CAWSVRGGEPQHF. CDR3 sequence (DNA): TGTGCCTGGAGTGTCCGGGGAGGGGAGCCCCAGCATTTT.

The chain has TRBV18 and TRBJ2-2, with 7 bases fitting TRBD1. CDR1 and CDR2 from the germline V gene are KGHSH and LQKENI. This CDR3 comprises 15 residues. With 8 bases clipped from V and 5 bases from J, the junction kept 11 bases outside the gene matches. CDR3 nucleotides: TGTGCCAGCACCGACCGGGACAGTTGGACCGGGGAGCTGTTTTTT. As protein: CASTDRDSWTGELFF.

This clone was seen once. CDR3: CASSLTGYNEQFF. As DNA, the CDR3 is TGTGCCAGCAGCCTGACAGGCTACAATGAGCAGTTCTTC. J is TRBJ2-1 and V is TRBV7-1, with D perhaps TRBD1 (6 bases). TRBV7-1 is known as an ORF, though its function is uncertain. The CDR3 consists of 13 residues. The V and J ends lost 5 bases and 3 bases respectively, with 8 bases between them.

This chain uses TRBV19 with TRBJ2-7, with D hard to call. Trimming took 6 bases from V and 7 from J, leaving 19 bases between them. The CDR3 sequence is 14 residues long. From germline, CDR1 is LNHDA and CDR2 SQIVND (reference sequence). The CDR3, as DNA: TGTGCCAGTAGCCCCCGGCCCTCAGTCCTTGAGCAGTACTTC. Its translation: CASSPRPSVLEQYF.

The chain employs TRBV6-8 and TRBJ2-2; D tentatively reads TRBD1 or TRBD2 (6 bases each). CDR3 length: 13 amino acids. V was clipped by 5 bases and J by 12 bases, with 16 bases between them. Per the germline V gene, CDR1 is MNHGY and CDR2 is SAAAGT. The CDR3 nucleotides read TGTGCCAGCAGTGCGGGACAAGGCCTCAAGCTGTTTTTT. Its translation is CASSAGQGLKLFF.

The gene calls are TRBV1 and TRBJ1-6. TRBV1 is labeled a pseudogene. The CDR3 has 17 residues. The CDR3 sequence: CASSQDRQQAYNSPLHF. CDR3 DNA sequence: TGCGCCAGCAGCCAAGATCGCCAGCAAGCCTATAATTCACCCCTCCACTTT.

The chain combines TRBV6-7 with TRBJ2-7; D is unclear. TRBV6-7 is reported as an ORF; its role is uncertain. The CDR3 is 12 amino acids. The V end was cut by 5 bases, the J end by 8 bases, with 13 bases between. DNA of the CDR3: TGTGCCAGCAGTGAAGAGCCACCCCAGCAGTACTTC. It specifies CASSEEPPQQYF.

The V and J genes are TRBV14 and TRBJ1-2; D ambiguous. V lost 0 bases to trimming and J lost 4 bases, with 9 bases between them. Looked up from germline, CDR1 is SGHDN and CDR2 is FVKESK. This CDR3 has 14 residues. The CDR3 nucleotides read TGTGCCAGCAGCCAAGAGGGAGGTACCTATGGCTACACCTTC. It codes for CASSQEGGTYGYTF.

CDR3 amino acids: CASTSPGQDEKLFF. The CDR3 DNA reads as TGTGCCAGCACCTCGCCTGGACAGGATGAAAAACTGTTTTTT. The rearrangement links TRBV11-1 to TRBJ1-4; TRBD1 matches at 7 bases. The CDR3 length is 14 residues. J lost 6 bases, V lost 7 bases, and 8 bases had no gene match. Per germline, CDR1 SGHAT and CDR2 FQDESV (reference sequence).

The V and J genes are TRBV6-4 and TRBJ1-1; 10 nucleotides match TRBD1. V lost 5 bases to trimming and J lost 12 bases; unmatched junction nucleotides: 9. CDR3 length: 13 residues. Per germline, CDR1 MRHNA and CDR2 SNTAGT. The CDR3 region is CASSPTGQGLTFF. DNA of the CDR3: TGTGCCAGCAGTCCTACGGGACAGGGGTTGACTTTCTTT.

In its sample, this clone was seen once. The rearrangement links TRBV5-1 to TRBJ2-7; 7 positions match TRBD1. Trimming took 0 bases from V and 3 from J; bases not matched to a gene: 6. The CDR3 is 15 amino acids. CDR1 is SGHRS and CDR2 is YFSETQ in the germline V gene. CDR3 in DNA: TGCGCCAGCAGCTTGGGAGGGACAGTAAACTACGAGCAGTACTTC. This codes for CASSLGGTVNYEQYF.

The chain couples TRBV6-4 to TRBJ1-2, with TRBD1 matching over 9 bases. The V gene end was trimmed by 3 bases and the J gene end by 8 bases; junction bases not matched to a gene: 7. The CDR3 consists of 14 residues. CDR1 MRHNA and CDR2 SNTAGT come from the germline V gene. CDR3 loop: CASSEGTGIGGYTF. The CDR3 nucleotides read TGTGCCAGCAGTGAAGGGACAGGGATAGGCGGCTACACCTTC.

The V call is TRBV28, the J call TRBJ1-5; possible D gene TRBD1, 6 bases. Trimming removed 7 bases from V and 5 bases from J, with 9 bases in between. This CDR3 contains 12 residues. The germline V gene encodes CDR1 MDHEN and CDR2 SYDVKM. Here the CDR3 reads CASTGVDQPQHF. CDR3 bases: TGTGCCAGCACAGGGGTGGATCAGCCCCAGCATTTT.